This is a list of T cell receptor beta chains from one sample in a study of blood T cell repertoires in COVID-19. Here immunoSEQ multiplex PCR was the method, and the copy in TCRdb shows in-frame clones only, minus some. The table includes 55,000 to 80,000 clones, 80% to 90% detected once. Sequenced input: peripheral blood. Receptors were obtained from a human donor in a cohort sampled during active COVID-19. Each CDR3 is given with its conserved first and last residue. D genes are given only for firm matches. Size values are once, few and many counts, or a class for expanded clones, and some rows have none.

len | d_gene | abundance | j_gene | v_gene | CDR3nt | CDR3aa
12 | TRBD1 | NA | TRBJ2-3 | TRBV29-1 | TGCAGCGTTGAGAGGGGGCAGTATACGCAGTATTTT | CSVERGQYTQYF
17 | TRBD1 | NA | TRBJ1-3 | TRBV7-8 | TGTGCCAGCAGCTTTTACAAGGGGGCTAGCTCTGGAAACACCATATATTTT | CASSFYKGASSGNTIYF
19 | TRBD2 | NA | TRBJ2-3 | TRBV6-1 | TGTGCCAGCAGTGAAGCTGGAGGGACTAGCGGGCGACGCACAGATACGCAGTATTTT | CASSEAGGTSGRRTDTQYF
11 | TRBD2 | once | TRBJ2-1 | TRBV6-5 | TGTGCCACCCGGGGGGTGAATGAGCAGTTCTTC | CATRGVNEQFF
15 | NA | NA | TRBJ2-7 | TRBV6-5 | TGTGCCAGCAGTTACTCGATGTTTGGTGACAGCGAGCAGTACTTC | CASSYSMFGDSEQYF
13 | NA | NA | TRBJ1-2 | TRBV12-5 | TGTGCTAGTGGCCAGGGAAATCTCTATGGCTACACCTTC | CASGQGNLYGYTF
16 | TRBD2 | NA | TRBJ2-2 | TRBV5-4 | TGTGCCAGCAGCTCATGGACTAGCGGACACACCGGGGAGCTGTTTTTT | CASSSWTSGHTGELFF
14 | TRBD1 | NA | TRBJ2-3 | TRBV2 | TGTGCCAGCAACCGACAGGGGGGAACGGATACGCAGTATTTT | CASNRQGGTDTQYF
15 | NA | NA | TRBJ2-1 | TRBV5-6 | TGTGCCAGCAGCTTGTGGTCTAGCATCGGCAATGAGCAGTTCTTC | CASSLWSSIGNEQFF
15 | NA | few | TRBJ1-5 | TRBV19 | TGTGCCAGTAGTTGGAAAAGAGGGAGCAATCAGCCCCAGCATTTT | CASSWKRGSNQPQHF
14 | NA | NA | TRBJ1-1 | TRBV7-9 | TGTGCCAGCAGCCCCCGGGACAAGAACACTGAAGCTTTCTTT | CASSPRDKNTEAFF
14 | NA | few | TRBJ1-1 | TRBV27 | TGTGCCAGCAGTTTATCTGGTAACGACATTGAAGCTTTCTTT | CASSLSGNDIEAFF
13 | NA | once | TRBJ2-5 | TRBV12-3/TRBV12-4 | TGTGCCAGCAGGCGGGGGCTTGGGGAGACCCAGTACTTC | CASRRGLGETQYF
16 | TRBD2 | NA | TRBJ2-3 | TRBV5-1 | TGCGCCAGCAGCTTGATGGCGGGAGGCGAGGTAGATACGCAGTATTTT | CASSLMAGGEVDTQYF
17 | TRBD1 | NA | TRBJ1-6 | TRBV18 | TGTGCCAGCTCACCGCAGCCGAGACAGGGTTTTGACACACCCCTCCACTTT | CASSPQPRQGFDTPLHF
14 | TRBD1 | NA | TRBJ2-7 | TRBV5-6 | TGTGCCAGCAGCAAAACAGGGGTGGCCTACGAGCAGTACTTC | CASSKTGVAYEQYF